One sample yielded the 26 T cell receptor beta chains listed below, sequenced in a study of blood T cell repertoires in COVID-19. Here immunoSEQ multiplex PCR was the method, and the copy in TCRdb shows in-frame clones only, minus some. The repertoire holds about 110,000 clones, with 76% as singletons. Sequenced input: peripheral blood. These receptors originate from a man older than 75 with COVID-19, enrolled during active disease.

The gene calls are TRBV30 and TRBJ1-1; 8 nucleotides align to TRBD1. CDR1 is GTSNPN, CDR2 SVGIG, per germline (reference sequence). The J segment lost 6 bases and the V segment lost 0 bases, leaving 0 bases of the junction unmatched. This CDR3 is built from 12 residues. The CDR3 coding sequence is TGTGCCTGGAGTGTACAGGGGGCTGAAGCTTTCTTT. Translating it yields CAWSVQGAEAFF.

In its sample, this clone was seen once. The rearrangement links TRBV4-2 to TRBJ2-7, with 7 bases identical to TRBD1. The CDR3 length is 15 residues. The V segment lost 1 base and the J segment 5 bases; nucleotides outside the gene matches: 8. Germline V CDR1 and CDR2: LGHNA, YNFKEQ. The chain's CDR3 is CASSQAPTGPNEQYF. DNA for the CDR3: TGTGCCAGCAGCCAAGCCCCGACAGGGCCGAACGAGCAGTACTTC.

The chain couples TRBV29-1 to TRBJ2-5; 8 bases line up with TRBD1. Trimming removed 8 bases from V and 0 bases from J; junction bases left unmatched: 8. The CDR3 is 14 amino acids. Per germline, CDR1 SQVTM and CDR2 ANQGSEA. The CDR3 DNA sequence: TGCAGCCCGTTGACAGGGGACTACCAAGAGACCCAGTACTTC. Translation gives CSPLTGDYQETQYF. Filled out from reference TRBV29-1 and TRBJ2-5, the complete variable domain reads SAVISQKPSRDICQRGTSLTIQCQVDSQVTMMFWYRQQPGQSLTLIATANQGSEATYESGFVIDKFPISRPNLTFSTLTVSNMSPEDSSIYLCSPLTGDYQETQYFGPGTRLLVL.

In nucleotides, the CDR3 is TGTGCCAGCAGTGACCGACAGGGGAGGGGCAATCAGCCCCAGCATTTT. This gives the protein CASSDRQGRGNQPQHF. The chain employs TRBV6-1 and TRBJ1-5; 8 nucleotides match TRBD1. Germline V lookup: CDR1 MNHNS, CDR2 SASEGT. With 3 bases clipped from V and 2 bases from J, the junction kept 6 bases outside the gene matches. This CDR3 contains 16 residues.

The chain uses TRBV3-1 (or the pseudogene TRBV3-2) and TRBJ2-5; no reliable D call. The germline gives CDR1 LGHDT, CDR2 YNNKEL (reference sequence). The length of the CDR3 is 12 residues. Trimming cost V 0 bases and J 7 bases, with 6 bases left between them. Here the CDR3 reads CASSQDEVTQYF. The CDR3 nucleotides are TGTGCCAGCAGCCAAGACGAGGTGACCCAGTACTTC.

The V gene is TRBV18, the J gene TRBJ1-4; the match to TRBD1 covers 7 bases. Germline V gene data show CDR1 as KGHSH and CDR2 as LQKENI. Trimming at V came to 6 bases and at J to 8 bases, leaving 9 bases not matched to a gene. The CDR3 extends over 14 amino acids. CDR3: CASSRDRVEEKLFF. The CDR3 DNA is TGTGCCAGCTCCAGAGACAGGGTAGAAGAAAAACTGTTTTTT.

This sequence joins TRBV19 and TRBJ2-1; 8 bases line up with TRBD2. The CDR3 covers 15 residues. Germline CDR1 is LNHDA and CDR2 is SQIVND (reference sequence). V shed 2 bases, J shed 7 bases, and the junction held 7 bases outside the gene matches. CDR3 protein: CASSISGLVGNEQFF. CDR3 in DNA: TGTGCCAGTAGTATATCGGGACTAGTGGGAAATGAGCAGTTCTTC.

This sequence joins TRBV27 and TRBJ2-7; TRBD2 agrees at 8 bases. CDR3 length: 15 amino acids. From germline, CDR1 is MNHEY and CDR2 SMNVEV (reference sequence). Trimming took 4 bases from V and 1 from J; bases not matched to a gene: 6. The chain's CDR3 is CASSSSGLDSYEQYF. As DNA, the CDR3 is TGTGCCAGCAGTTCCTCGGGACTAGATTCCTACGAGCAGTACTTC.

The chain is built from TRBV19 and TRBJ1-1; D is uncertain. V dropped 2 bases and J dropped 5 bases, with 12 bases sitting between them. The germline V gene has CDR1 LNHDA and CDR2 SQIVND (reference sequence). This CDR3 spans 14 amino acids. Written as DNA, the CDR3 is TGTGCCAGTAGTATAAGAGGTGGAGGGACTGAAGCTTTCTTT. This gives the protein CASSIRGGGTEAFF.

This clone was recorded only once. This chain links TRBV27 with TRBJ2-7; 8 nucleotides agree with TRBD1. V lost 2 bases and J lost 6; bases outside the gene matches: 6. Germline V gives CDR1 MNHEY, CDR2 SMNVEV (reference sequence). The CDR3 runs to 14 residues. This CDR3 reads CASSLIGTGGEQYF. The DNA for the CDR3 is TGTGCCAGCAGTTTAATCGGAACAGGGGGCGAGCAGTACTTC.

V usage is TRBV7-9 and J usage is TRBJ1-2; D possibly corresponds to TRBD1 (6 bases). This CDR3 is built from 13 residues. Germline V CDR1 and CDR2: SEHNR, FQNEAQ (reference sequence). The ends were cut back, 5 bases at V and 4 bases at J, with 11 bases in the middle. The CDR3 coding sequence is TGTGCCAGCAGCGGGACATCTGGCTATGGCTACACCTTC. Encoded protein: CASSGTSGYGYTF.

This clone was found a few times. The CDR3 coding sequence is TGTGCCAGCAGTCACCACTCATTAGAGCGGGAGGGCCGTTTTGAGCAGTTCTTC. It codes for CASSHHSLEREGRFEQFF. This chain links TRBV28 with TRBJ2-1; 10 bases are shared with TRBD2. The CDR3 covers 18 residues. CDR1 is MDHEN and CDR2 is SYDVKM in the germline V gene. V shed 5 bases, J shed 9 bases, and the junction held 19 bases outside the gene matches.

The CDR3 DNA reads as TGTGCCAGCTCGATAGACACGTCTGGAAACACCATATATTTT. Protein product: CASSIDTSGNTIYF. The chain links TRBV18 to TRBJ1-3; unclear D gene. Germline V gene data show CDR1 as KGHSH and CDR2 as LQKENI. CDR3 length: 14 amino acids. Trimming took off 6 bases at V and 1 base at J, with 10 bases between the two ends.

This sequence joins TRBV4-1 and TRBJ1-2, with 10 bases lining up with TRBD1. V lost 1 base and J lost 0; bases outside the gene matches: 5. Germline values: CDR1 MGHRA, CDR2 YSYEKL. This CDR3 has 17 amino acids. The CDR3 sequence is CASSQGDRGAPNYGYTF. The CDR3 coding sequence is TGCGCCAGCAGCCAAGGGGACAGGGGAGCTCCTAACTATGGCTACACCTTC.

The V gene is TRBV3-1 (or the pseudogene TRBV3-2), the J gene TRBJ2-5; 7 positions match TRBD1. Germline trimming cut 1 base from V and 2 bases from J; bases unmatched to any gene: 1. Germline CDR1 and CDR2: LGHDT and YNNKEL (reference sequence). CDR3 length: 14 residues. The DNA of the CDR3 is TGTGCCAGCAGCCAAGTGGGACAGCAAGAGACCCAGTACTTC. Translated: CASSQVGQQETQYF.

This clone was seen only a few times. This sequence joins TRBV29-1 and TRBJ2-5, with D unresolved. Between the trimmed V and J ends, which lost 4 bases and 1 base, there was a span of 7 bases. Germline V gene sequence: CDR1 SQVTM, CDR2 ANQGSEA. This CDR3 is built from 12 residues. CDR3 sequence reads: CSVAELQETQYF. DNA for the CDR3: TGCAGCGTTGCCGAGCTCCAAGAGACCCAGTACTTC. The full variable domain, in which reference TRBV29-1 and TRBJ2-5 provide the parts outside the CDR3, is SAVISQKPSRDICQRGTSLTIQCQVDSQVTMMFWYRQQPGQSLTLIATANQGSEATYESGFVIDKFPISRPNLTFSTLTVSNMSPEDSSIYLCSVAELQETQYFGPGTRLLVL.

The chain joins TRBV7-3 to TRBJ2-1, with TRBD2 matching over 7 bases. In germline, CDR1 is SGHTA, CDR2 FQGTGA. This CDR3 comprises 19 residues. V trimming: 3 bases; J trimming: 2 bases; junction bases outside the gene matches: 16. CDR3 bases: TGTGCCAGCAGCTTGGGGCTGGTCGGACGGCGGGAGCCCTACAATGAGCAGTTCTTC. Translated: CASSLGLVGRREPYNEQFF.

The gene calls are TRBV24-1 and TRBJ2-1, with 12 bases fitting TRBD1. Germline V gene lookup returns CDR1 KGHDR and CDR2 SFDVKD. This CDR3 region has 16 residues. V lost 3 bases, J lost 7 bases, and 6 bases stayed unmatched. In DNA form, the CDR3 reads TGTGCCACCAGTGATCCGGGACAGGGGGCAGGTAATGAGCAGTTCTTC. It yields the protein CATSDPGQGAGNEQFF.

The CDR3: CASSLNWADINYGYTF. The CDR3 DNA reads as TGTGCCAGCAGCTTAAACTGGGCGGACATTAACTATGGCTACACCTTC. V usage is TRBV11-2 and J usage is TRBJ1-2, with D possibly being TRBD1 (5 bases). Per germline, CDR1 SGHAT and CDR2 FQNNGV. This CDR3 is built from 16 residues. V lost 2 bases and J 1 base, leaving 14 bases between the germline ends.

V is TRBV18 and J is TRBJ2-5; 9 nucleotides match TRBD1. The CDR3 has 16 residues. Germline values: CDR1 KGHSH, CDR2 LQKENI. With V trimmed by 3 bases and J by 6 bases, 11 bases remained unmatched. CDR3 amino acids: CASSPRYGQGIQTQYF. The CDR3, as DNA: TGTGCCAGCTCACCGCGCTATGGACAGGGGATACAGACCCAGTACTTC. Complete variable domain (other parts from reference TRBV18 and TRBJ2-5): NAGVMQNPRHLVRRRGQEARLRCSPMKGHSHVYWYRQLPEEGLKFMVYLQKENIIDESGMPKERFSAEFPKEGPSILRIQQVVRGDSAAYFCASSPRYGQGIQTQYFGPGTRLLVL.

This sequence joins TRBV29-1 and TRBJ2-3; tentatively, D is TRBD2 (6 bases). Germline CDR1 reads SQVTM; CDR2 reads ANQGSEA. This CDR3 has 14 residues. In nucleotides, the CDR3 is TGCGGATCGTCAGGGCAGCGGGGCACAGATACGCAGTATTTT. Amino acids: CGSSGQRGTDTQYF.

The rearrangement uses TRBV5-1 and TRBJ2-7; D perhaps matches TRBD1 (5 bases). The germline gives CDR1 SGHRS, CDR2 YFSETQ. Between the trimmed V and J ends, which lost 4 bases and 3 bases, there was a span of 14 bases. The CDR3 has 14 residues. The CDR3 coding sequence is TGCGCCAGCAGCCCGGCGACAGATTACTACGAGCAGTACTTC. Protein sequence: CASSPATDYYEQYF.

The genes are TRBV28 and TRBJ1-2; D possibly corresponds to TRBD1 (6 bases). The germline gives CDR1 MDHEN, CDR2 SYDVKM. With 8 bases removed from V and 8 bases from J, the gap between germline ends came to 15 bases. CDR3 length: 12 amino acids. CDR3 loop: CASGSDRTGYTF. CDR3 in DNA: TGTGCCAGCGGGAGCGACAGGACCGGCTACACCTTC.

The sample holds a few counts of this clone. The V gene is TRBV2, the J gene TRBJ1-3, with D possibly TRBD1 on 6 matching bases. Between the trimmed V and J ends, which lost 4 bases and 2 bases, there was a span of 9 bases. The CDR3 is made up of 14 amino acids. In germline, CDR1 is SNHLY, CDR2 FYNNEI. DNA of the CDR3: TGTGCCAGCAGTGGGAGGACAGCTGGAAACACCATATATTTT. This sequence encodes CASSGRTAGNTIYF.

This chain connects TRBV6-5 to TRBJ2-7; TRBD2 matches at 9 bases. J gave up 5 bases and V 7 bases, and 6 bases lay outside the gene matches. The CDR3 loop spans 13 amino acids. CDR1 is MNHEY and CDR2 is SVGAGI in the germline V gene. The CDR3 sequence is CASTGGRAHEQYF. CDR3 nucleotide sequence: TGTGCCAGCACAGGCGGGAGGGCCCACGAGCAGTACTTC.

The chain joins TRBV7-9 to TRBJ2-7, with D hard to call. V was shortened by 4 bases and J by 1 base, with 11 bases between the two germline ends. The CDR3 spans 14 residues. The germline gives CDR1 SEHNR, CDR2 FQNEAQ (reference sequence). The CDR3 nucleotides are TGTGCCAGCAGCTCACCTAACTCTTCCTACGAGCAGTACTTC. Its protein product is CASSSPNSSYEQYF.